This TCR beta chain was retrieved from a study of Ad26.COV2.S vaccination and SARS-CoV-2 variants. The table came from immunoSEQ multiplex PCR; TCRdb's copy has only in-frame clones and leaves some out. This sample yields about 100,000 clones, of which 80% are seen a single time; 17% belongs to the top ten. The CDR3 totals 14 residues. V lost 4 bases to trimming and J lost 1 base; unmatched junction nucleotides: 4. Per the germline V gene, CDR1 is SGHNT and CDR2 is YYREEE (reference sequence). This material consisted of peripheral blood, taken after recovery from COVID-19. The rearrangement uses TRBV5-4 and TRBJ2-5, with 7 bases that match TRBD1. This receptor was taken from a human donor who had recovered from COVID-19. The CDR3 DNA follows: TGTGCCAGCAGCCCGGGGACAGCCCAAGAGACCCAGTACTTC. It translates to CASSPGTAQETQYF.